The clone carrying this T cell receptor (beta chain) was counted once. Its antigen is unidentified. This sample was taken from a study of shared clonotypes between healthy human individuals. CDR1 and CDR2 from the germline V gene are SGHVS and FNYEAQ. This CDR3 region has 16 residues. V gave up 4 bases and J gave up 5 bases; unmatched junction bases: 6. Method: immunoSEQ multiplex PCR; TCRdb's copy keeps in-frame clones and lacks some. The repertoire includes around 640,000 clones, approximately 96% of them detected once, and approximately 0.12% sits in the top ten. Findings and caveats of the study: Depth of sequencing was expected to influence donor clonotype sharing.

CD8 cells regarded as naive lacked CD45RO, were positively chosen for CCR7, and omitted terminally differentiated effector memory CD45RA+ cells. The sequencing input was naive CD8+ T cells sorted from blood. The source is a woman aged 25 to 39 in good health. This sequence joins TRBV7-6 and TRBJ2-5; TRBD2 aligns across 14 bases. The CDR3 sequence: CASSSRLAGGLETQYF. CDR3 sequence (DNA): TGTGCCAGCAGCTCCCGACTAGCGGGAGGGCTGGAGACCCAGTACTTC.